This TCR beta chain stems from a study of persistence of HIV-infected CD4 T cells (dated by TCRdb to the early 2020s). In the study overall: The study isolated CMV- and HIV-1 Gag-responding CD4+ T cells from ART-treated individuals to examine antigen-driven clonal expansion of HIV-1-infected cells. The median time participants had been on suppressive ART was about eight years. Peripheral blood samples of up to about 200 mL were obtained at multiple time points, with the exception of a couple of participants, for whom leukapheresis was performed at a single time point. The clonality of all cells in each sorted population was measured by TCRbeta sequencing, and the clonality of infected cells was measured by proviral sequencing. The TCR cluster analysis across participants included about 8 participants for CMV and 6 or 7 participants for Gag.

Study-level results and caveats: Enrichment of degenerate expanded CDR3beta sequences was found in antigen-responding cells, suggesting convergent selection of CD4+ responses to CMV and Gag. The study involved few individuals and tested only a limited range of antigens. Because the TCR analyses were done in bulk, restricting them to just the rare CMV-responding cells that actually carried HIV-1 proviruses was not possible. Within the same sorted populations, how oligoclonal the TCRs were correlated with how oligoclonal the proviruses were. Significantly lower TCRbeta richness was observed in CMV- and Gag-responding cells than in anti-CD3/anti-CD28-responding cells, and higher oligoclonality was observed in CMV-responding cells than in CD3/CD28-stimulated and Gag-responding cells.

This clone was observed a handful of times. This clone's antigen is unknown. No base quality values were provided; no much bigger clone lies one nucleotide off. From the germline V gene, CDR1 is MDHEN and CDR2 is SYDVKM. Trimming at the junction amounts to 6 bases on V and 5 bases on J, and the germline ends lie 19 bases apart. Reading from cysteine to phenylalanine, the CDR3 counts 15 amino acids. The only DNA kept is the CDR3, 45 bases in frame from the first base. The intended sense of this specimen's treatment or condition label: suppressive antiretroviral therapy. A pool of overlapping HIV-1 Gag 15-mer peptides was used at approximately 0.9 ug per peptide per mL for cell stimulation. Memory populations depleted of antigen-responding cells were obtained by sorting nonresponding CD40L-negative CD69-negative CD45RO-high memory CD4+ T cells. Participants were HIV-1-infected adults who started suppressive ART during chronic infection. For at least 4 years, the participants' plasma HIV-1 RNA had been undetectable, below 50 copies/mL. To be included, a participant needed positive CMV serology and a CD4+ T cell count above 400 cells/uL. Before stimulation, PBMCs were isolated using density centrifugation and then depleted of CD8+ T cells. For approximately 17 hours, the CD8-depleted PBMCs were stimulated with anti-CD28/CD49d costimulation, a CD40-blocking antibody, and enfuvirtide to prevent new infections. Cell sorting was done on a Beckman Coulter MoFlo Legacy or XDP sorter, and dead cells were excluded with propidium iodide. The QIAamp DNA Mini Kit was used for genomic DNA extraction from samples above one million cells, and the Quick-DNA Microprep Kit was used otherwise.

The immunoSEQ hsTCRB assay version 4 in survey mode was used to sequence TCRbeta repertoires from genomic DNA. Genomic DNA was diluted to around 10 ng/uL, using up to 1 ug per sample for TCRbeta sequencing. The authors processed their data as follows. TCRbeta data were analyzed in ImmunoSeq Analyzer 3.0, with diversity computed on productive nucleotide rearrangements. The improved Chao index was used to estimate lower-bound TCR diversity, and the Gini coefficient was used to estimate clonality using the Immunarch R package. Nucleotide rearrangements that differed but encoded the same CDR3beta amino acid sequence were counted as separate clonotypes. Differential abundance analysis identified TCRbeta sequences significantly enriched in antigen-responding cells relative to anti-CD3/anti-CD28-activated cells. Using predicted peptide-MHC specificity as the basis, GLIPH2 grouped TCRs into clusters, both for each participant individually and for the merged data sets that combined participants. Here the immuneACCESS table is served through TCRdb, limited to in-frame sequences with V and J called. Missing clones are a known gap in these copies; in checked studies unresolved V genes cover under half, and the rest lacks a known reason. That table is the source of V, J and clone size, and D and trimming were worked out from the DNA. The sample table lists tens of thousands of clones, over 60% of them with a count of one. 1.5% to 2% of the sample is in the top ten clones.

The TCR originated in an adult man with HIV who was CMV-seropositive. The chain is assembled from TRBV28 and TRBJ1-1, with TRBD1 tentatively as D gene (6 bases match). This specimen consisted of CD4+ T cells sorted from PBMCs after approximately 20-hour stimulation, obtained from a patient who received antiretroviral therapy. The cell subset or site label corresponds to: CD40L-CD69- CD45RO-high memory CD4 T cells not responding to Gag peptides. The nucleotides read TGTGCCAGCAGGCCACCCACAGGGCGAGGTACTGAAGCTTTCTTT. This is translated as CASRPPTGRGTEAFF. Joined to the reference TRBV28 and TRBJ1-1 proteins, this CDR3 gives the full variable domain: DVKVTQSSRYLVKRTGEKVFLECVQDMDHENMFWYRQDPGLGLRLIYFSYDVKMKEKGDIPEGYSVSREKKERFSLILESASTNQTSMYLCASRPPTGRGTEAFFGQGTRLTVV.